Shown below are 15 T cell receptor beta chains from a single sample sequenced in a study of cytomegalovirus exposure and HLA in healthy donors. It was with 60 Vbeta and 13 Jbeta primers that the PCR ran. Assay used: immunoSEQ multiplex PCR; TCRdb lists only in-frame clones, some missing. The repertoire holds some 84,000 clones, with roughly 73% as singletons. Specimen: PBMCs. The source is a male donor in good health and CMV-seropositive.

This clone was seen just once. V and J are TRBV19 and TRBJ2-1, with D unresolved. The CDR3 is 15 amino acids. Germline V gives CDR1 LNHDA, CDR2 SQIVND (reference sequence). V was trimmed by 0 bases and J by 4 bases, leaving 10 bases between them. The CDR3 nucleotides are TGTGCCAGTAGTATAGATCGTTCCTATTACAATGAGCAGTTCTTC. It translates to CASSIDRSYYNEQFF.

Regarding this clone: Additional DNA sequences in this sample encode the identical CDR3. V is TRBV4-3 and J is TRBJ1-2, with 7 bases that match TRBD1. Germline V gene data show CDR1 as LGHNA and CDR2 as YSLEER. The CDR3 runs to 13 residues. V lost 2 bases and J lost 4; bases outside the gene matches: 1. The CDR3 region has the DNA TGCGCCAGCAGCCAAACAGGGGTCTATGGCTACACCTTC. The encoded protein is CASSQTGVYGYTF.

This clone was found a few times. The gene calls are TRBV10-3 and TRBJ2-7; TRBD1 matches 11 bases. V lost 7 bases to trimming and J lost 4 bases; unmatched junction nucleotides: 9. The germline V gene encodes CDR1 ENHRY and CDR2 SYGVKD. This CDR3 is built from 15 residues. The CDR3 nucleotides are TGTGCCATCATGGACAGGGGGCGCGATCTTTACGAGCAGTACTTC. As protein: CAIMDRGRDLYEQYF.

The chain recombines TRBV18 with TRBJ2-7; 7 bases line up with TRBD1. Germline lookup yields CDR1 KGHSH and CDR2 LQKENI. Trimming took 2 bases from V and 5 from J; bases not matched to a gene: 9. The CDR3 length is 15 residues. As DNA, the CDR3 is TGTGCCAGCTCACCAGTAAGTAGGGGGCGCGACGAGCAGTACTTC. It yields the protein CASSPVSRGRDEQYF.

This sequence joins TRBV27 and TRBJ2-6; no clear D gene. The germline V gene encodes CDR1 MNHEY and CDR2 SMNVEV (reference sequence). The CDR3 is 16 residues long. V lost 0 bases and J lost 1, with 7 bases in between. CDR3 loop: CASSLSARSGANVLTF. CDR3 DNA sequence: TGTGCCAGCAGTTTATCGGCCAGATCTGGGGCCAACGTCCTGACTTTC.

V and J are TRBV6-4 and TRBJ2-3, with 8 bases identical to TRBD2. Germline assignment: CDR1 MRHNA and CDR2 SNTAGT. CDR3 size: 14 residues. After removal of 4 bases from V and 4 bases from J, the junction contained 4 bases not matched to a gene. The CDR3 DNA is TGTGCCAGCAGTGCGGCGGGAGGAGCAGATACGCAGTATTTT. It encodes CASSAAGGADTQYF.

The chain has TRBV5-1 and TRBJ2-1; 15 bases match TRBD2. The germline CDR1 and CDR2 sequences are SGHRS and YFSETQ. The J segment lost 3 bases and the V segment lost 4 bases, leaving 8 bases of the junction unmatched. The CDR3 runs to 18 residues. CDR3 nucleotides: TGCGCCAGCAGCCCCGGACTAGCGGGAGGGCCCGGCTACAATGAGCAGTTCTTC. Amino acids: CASSPGLAGGPGYNEQFF. Complete variable domain (other parts from reference TRBV5-1 and TRBJ2-1): KAGVTQTPRYLIKTRGQQVTLSCSPISGHRSVSWYQQTPGQGLQFLFEYFSETQRNKGNFPGRFSGRQFSNSRSEMNVSTLELGDSALYLCASSPGLAGGPGYNEQFFGPGTRLTVL.

V usage is TRBV19 and J usage is TRBJ1-2; TRBD1 is a possible D gene (6 bases). V was clipped by 4 bases and J by 4 bases, with 13 bases between them. The germline V gene has CDR1 LNHDA and CDR2 SQIVND (reference sequence). This CDR3 has 14 residues. CDR3 loop: CASSTRGASYGYTF. CDR3 nucleotides: TGTGCCAGTAGTACCCGGGGGGCGAGCTATGGCTACACCTTC.

The rearrangement uses TRBV4-3 and TRBJ2-5, with 7 bases identical to TRBD2. Germline CDR1 and CDR2: LGHNA and YSLEER. The CDR3 contains 13 residues. The ends lost 4 bases at V and 3 bases at J; junction bases unmatched: 2. CDR3 nucleotide sequence: TGCGCCAGCAGCCCAGCGGGAAAAGAGACCCAGTACTTC. Translating gives CASSPAGKETQYF.

This chain joins TRBV6-1 and TRBJ2-7; tentative D call: TRBD2 (6 bases). V was trimmed by 11 bases and J by 0 bases, leaving 14 bases between them. This CDR3 has 13 amino acids. Per germline, CDR1 MNHNS and CDR2 SASEGT. The DNA for the CDR3 is TGTGCCTTCCGTGCGGGATCCTCCTACGAGCAGTACTTC. It codes for CAFRAGSSYEQYF.

The V call is TRBV15, the J call TRBJ2-5; possible D gene TRBD1, 8 bases. Deletions cut 1 base from V and 5 bases from J, with 17 bases between. The CDR3 is 16 amino acids. CDR1 and CDR2 (germline): LNHNV, YYDKDF (reference sequence). The CDR3 DNA reads as TGTGCCACCAGCAGAGGCGGACAGGGAGGGTGGGAGACCCAGTACTTC. Protein: CATSRGGQGGWETQYF.

This rearrangement joins TRBV5-5 to TRBJ2-6; D gene unclear. The CDR3 consists of 12 residues. CDR1 and CDR2 from the germline V gene are SGHKS and YYEKEE (reference sequence). The ends were cut back, 5 bases at V and 3 bases at J, with 3 bases in the middle. CDR3 coding DNA: TGTGCCAGCAGTCTTGGGGCCAACGTCCTGACTTTC. This encodes CASSLGANVLTF.

The rearrangement uses TRBV5-1 and TRBJ2-3; TRBD2 matches at 7 bases. CDR1 is SGHRS and CDR2 is YFSETQ in the germline V gene. The CDR3 loop spans 14 amino acids. J was trimmed by 5 bases and V by 4 bases; bases with no gene match: 7. This CDR3 reads CASSKTERGDTQYF. The CDR3 nucleotides are TGCGCCAGCAGCAAGACGGAGCGGGGAGATACGCAGTATTTT.

This chain uses TRBV10-2 with TRBJ1-3; 9 nucleotides match TRBD1. V shed 5 bases and J 4 bases; nucleotides not matched to a gene: 9. The CDR3 has 16 amino acids. CDR1 is WSHSY, CDR2 SAAADI, per germline. The CDR3: CASSKPGTGNGNTIYF. The CDR3 nucleotides read TGCGCCAGCAGTAAACCGGGGACAGGGAACGGAAACACCATATATTTT.

The chain couples TRBV27 to TRBJ1-1; D is unresolved. V dropped 6 bases and J dropped 0 bases, with 8 bases sitting between them. The CDR3 spans 13 residues. Germline CDR1 is MNHEY and CDR2 is SMNVEV (reference sequence). The CDR3 loop is CASREGMNTEAFF. CDR3 DNA sequence: TGTGCCAGCAGGGAGGGCATGAACACTGAAGCTTTCTTT.